What follows is one T cell receptor beta chain and its context. This sample is drawn from a study of siplizumab effects on memory and regulatory T cells. Approximately 100,000 TCR templates underwent assay in every sample. Method: immunoSEQ multiplex PCR; TCRdb's copy keeps in-frame clones and lacks some. This table holds around 94,000 clones, about 94% found once. CDR1 LNHNV and CDR2 YYDKDF come from the germline V gene (reference sequence). Trimming removed 6 bases at V and 4 bases at J, with 13 bases between. This CDR3 is built from 14 residues. The source of this sequence is a human donor in good health. The gene calls are TRBV15 and TRBJ2-1; D perhaps matches TRBD2 (6 bases). The source material was CD4+ T cells sorted from blood. CDR3 residues: CATRGTDKYNEQFF. DNA of the CDR3: TGTGCCACCAGGGGGACTGACAAATACAATGAGCAGTTCTTC.